The TCR beta chain described here comes from a study of T-cell memory formation after mild COVID-19. TCRdb recomputed calls from the 5' RACE reads with MiXCR, one row per CDR3 protein. The table lists roughly 300,000 distinct CDR3 sequences, roughly 8.2% of them singletons. V lost 4 bases, J lost 7 bases, and 8 bases stayed unmatched. This CDR3 is built from 16 residues. In germline, CDR1 is MDHEN, CDR2 SYDVKM. Comments on this clonotype: What it binds is not known.

Overall study findings and caveats: Contracting CD4+ clones were located mainly in CM and EM, and CD8+ clones in EMRA. Day 15 to 85 contracting clones showed balanced CD4/CD8; day 15 to 37 expanders favored CD4+.

This sequence originates from a man between 18 and 29 years old who had mild COVID-19 (a few samples of this study predate the infection). Cell type and time point are not known. The sequenced material came from PBMCs or a T cell subset sorted from them (not recorded which). The chain recombines TRBV28 with TRBJ1-6; 9 bases match TRBD1. The CDR3 bases are TGTGCCAGCAGTTCTACCCGGACAGGGGTGAATTCACCCCTCCACTTT. Protein product: CASSSTRTGVNSPLHF.